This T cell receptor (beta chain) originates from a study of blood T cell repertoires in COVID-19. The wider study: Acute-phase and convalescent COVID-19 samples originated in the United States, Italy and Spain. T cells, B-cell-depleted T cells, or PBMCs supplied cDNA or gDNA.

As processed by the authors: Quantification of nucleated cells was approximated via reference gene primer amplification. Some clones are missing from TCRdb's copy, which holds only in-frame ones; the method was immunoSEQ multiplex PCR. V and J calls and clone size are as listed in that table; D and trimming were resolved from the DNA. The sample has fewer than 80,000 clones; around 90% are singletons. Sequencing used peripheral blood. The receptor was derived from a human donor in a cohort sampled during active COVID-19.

CDR3 sequence: CASSSPSSPLHF. In DNA, the CDR3 is TGTGCCAGTAGTTCCCCCAGTTCACCCCTCCACTTT. The chain links TRBV19 to TRBJ1-6, with D unclear. From germline, CDR1 is LNHDA and CDR2 SQIVND (reference sequence). V lost 5 bases, J lost 9 bases, and 8 bases lay in between. The CDR3 contains 12 residues.